The present T cell receptor (beta chain) was sequenced within a study of cytomegalovirus exposure and HLA in healthy donors. This clone was found a few times. What it binds is unknown. In the PCR, 60 Vbeta and 13 Jbeta primers were used. Measured with immunoSEQ multiplex PCR; TCRdb has only the in-frame clones, and not every one. The table records 300,000 or so clones, almost 85% of them present only once. This CDR3 contains 15 residues. Trimming took off 4 bases at V and 8 bases at J, with 20 bases between the two ends. The germline V gene encodes CDR1 SGDLS and CDR2 YYNGEE. Notes on the study in general: Cytomegalovirus-associated status was assigned to approximately 160 TCR beta chains.

This receptor was identified in a woman between 40 and 50 years old in good health and CMV-seropositive. Sequenced input: PBMCs. The V call is TRBV9, the J call TRBJ2-3, with D perhaps matching TRBD2 (5 bases). As DNA, the CDR3 is TGTGCCAGCAGCTCAGATATCGGGGAAGGAGGTACGCAGTATTTT. This translates into CASSSDIGEGGTQYF.